These T cell receptor beta chains were read from a single sample in a study of T cells in tuberculosis. Here immunoSEQ multiplex PCR was the method, and the copy in TCRdb shows in-frame clones only, minus some. In the table there are around 45,000 clones, less than 95% of which are singletons. Material: PBMCs. These receptors originate from a donor aged 10-35 years with latent tuberculosis or without tuberculosis infection. Some clones in this sample may be carry-over from other donors' samples. Both conserved end residues are part of each CDR3. A D gene is named only where the DNA matches it firmly. Only some rows state a clone size, as once, few, many or a class for expanded clones.

clone_size j_call v_call d_call cdr3_length cdr3_nt cdr3_aa
- TRBJ2-7 TRBV19 - 13 TGTGCCAGTAGTATCGGCAGGGACTACGAGCAGTACTTC CASSIGRDYEQYF
few TRBJ1-2 TRBV7-9 - 13 TGTGCCAGCAGCTTGCAAACGGGCTATGGCTACACCTTC CASSLQTGYGYTF
- TRBJ2-7 TRBV4-2 TRBD2 15 TGTGCCAGCAGCCATCCTAGCGGGAGTATCCACGAGCAGTACTTC CASSHPSGSIHEQYF
- TRBJ2-3 TRBV19 - 13 TGTGCCAGTAGTGTCGGTTCCACAGATACGCAGTATTTT CASSVGSTDTQYF
- TRBJ2-7 TRBV28 - 13 TGTGCCAGCAGTTTCGAACACTCCTACGAGCAGTACTTC CASSFEHSYEQYF
- TRBJ1-5 TRBV7-8 - 14 TGTGCCAGCAGCTTTCAGGGGCCAGGTCAGCCCCAGCATTTT CASSFQGPGQPQHF
once TRBJ1-1 TRBV19 TRBD1 17 TGTGCCAGTAGTATCAGGACAGGGCCCTGGATGAACACTGAAGCTTTCTTT CASSIRTGPWMNTEAFF
- TRBJ1-1 TRBV28 - 10 TGTGCCAGCAGGAGCACTGAAGCTTTCTTT CASRSTEAFF
- TRBJ2-5 TRBV18 - 17 TGTGCCAGCTCACACCTCGGTACAGGGTCGTACCAAGAGACCCAGTACTTC CASSHLGTGSYQETQYF
- TRBJ2-1 TRBV11-2 - 15 TGTGCCAGCCGAAAAACTTACAGGTCCTACAATGAGCAGTTCTTC CASRKTYRSYNEQFF
- TRBJ2-3 TRBV27 - 16 TGTGCCAGCAGTCCTACCAGCGGAGGGGACACAGATACGCAGTATTTT CASSPTSGGDTDTQYF
- TRBJ2-2 TRBV5-5 - 13 TGTGCCAGCACCCCTCTAGGCACCGGGGAGCTGTTTTTT CASTPLGTGELFF
- TRBJ1-1 TRBV19 - 15 TGTGCCAGTAGTATAGGTGAGAGGGTGAACACTGAAGCTTTCTTT CASSIGERVNTEAFF